These 16 T cell receptor beta chains were all obtained from the same sample, sequenced in a study of blood T cell repertoires in COVID-19. TCRdb keeps only in-frame clones here, not all; method: immunoSEQ multiplex PCR. The sample has about 52,000 clones; over 80% are singletons. Sequenced material: peripheral blood. The receptors derive from a man between 70 and 80 years old with active COVID-19.

The genes are TRBV2 and TRBJ2-2; a possible D gene is TRBD1 (5 bases). This CDR3 has 14 residues. V dropped 8 bases and J dropped 9 bases, with 19 bases sitting between them. Germline V gene data show CDR1 as SNHLY and CDR2 as FYNNEI. The CDR3 region has the DNA TGTGCCAGCTTGGGGTTTAGGGGCAACCGGGAGCTGTTTTTT. This encodes CASLGFRGNRELFF.

The genes are TRBV6-5 and TRBJ1-2; D might be TRBD1 (6 bases). CDR1 is MNHEY and CDR2 is SVGAGI in the germline V gene. The CDR3 totals 15 residues. V dropped 6 bases and J dropped 4 bases, with 18 bases sitting between them. The CDR3 reads CASSMRWDTPYGYTF. In DNA form, the CDR3 reads TGTGCCAGCAGCATGAGATGGGACACCCCCTATGGCTACACCTTC.

The chain carries TRBV6-2 or TRBV6-3 and TRBJ1-2; a weak D match, TRBD1 (5 bases). The CDR3 runs to 13 residues. V lost 4 bases, J lost 4 bases, and 10 bases lay in between. Germline values: CDR1 MNHEY, CDR2 SVGEGT. This CDR3 reads CASSSEGSYGYTF. Written as DNA, the CDR3 is TGTGCCAGCAGTTCGGAGGGGTCCTATGGCTACACCTTC.

This clone is deemed medium-sized. The chain carries TRBV9 and TRBJ2-7; a weak D match, TRBD2 (7 bases). Per germline, CDR1 SGDLS and CDR2 YYNGEE. The ends were cut back, 0 bases at V and 1 base at J, with 17 bases in the middle. The CDR3 is 17 amino acids. The CDR3 spells CASSVEIPGGLSYEQYF. CDR3 nucleotides: TGTGCCAGCAGCGTAGAAATCCCGGGGGGCTTGTCCTACGAGCAGTACTTC.

The V gene is TRBV6-6, the J gene TRBJ2-7, with 7 nucleotides matching TRBD1. This CDR3 is 13 amino acids long. V lost 7 bases, J lost 2 bases, and 5 bases stayed unmatched. Germline-derived CDR1 and CDR2 are MNHNY and SVGAGI (reference sequence). CDR3 nucleotides: TGTGCCAGCAACGACAGGGATACCTACGAGCAGTACTTC. Protein sequence: CASNDRDTYEQYF.

The chain couples TRBV5-8 to TRBJ2-7, with 8 bases aligning to TRBD2. Trimming cost V 0 bases and J 3 bases; bases outside gene matches: 8. The V gene's germline CDR1 is SGHTS and CDR2 YDEGEE. This CDR3 contains 16 residues. The CDR3 here is CASSLDAGGVGYEQYF. In nucleotides, the CDR3 is TGTGCCAGCAGCTTGGATGCGGGGGGCGTAGGCTACGAGCAGTACTTC.

The V and J genes are TRBV29-1 and TRBJ1-1, with D possibly matching TRBD1 (6 bases). CDR3 length: 13 residues. Deletions cut 5 bases from V and 4 bases from J, with 14 bases between. CDR1 is SQVTM, CDR2 ANQGSEA, per germline. This chain's CDR3 is CSVRGASGTEAFF. The DNA for the CDR3 is TGCAGCGTTCGGGGGGCTTCGGGCACTGAAGCTTTCTTT.

The rearrangement links TRBV5-5 to TRBJ2-5; TRBD1 agrees at 7 bases. J lost 5 bases, V lost 0 bases, and 7 bases had no gene match. The V gene's germline CDR1 is SGHKS and CDR2 YYEKEE (reference sequence). This CDR3 has 15 residues. The CDR3 DNA reads as TGTGCCAGCAGCTTGGAGATGACAGGGCGGGAGACCCAGTACTTC. Amino acid sequence: CASSLEMTGRETQYF.

The rearrangement uses TRBV4-3 and TRBJ2-6; D is unclear. Looked up from germline, CDR1 is LGHNA and CDR2 is YSLEER. The CDR3 contains 16 residues. The V and J ends lost 1 base and 0 bases respectively, with 7 bases between them. CDR3 DNA: TGCGCCAGCAGCCAAGTACCGGGCTCTGGGGCCAACGTCCTGACTTTC. Translation: CASSQVPGSGANVLTF.

V usage is TRBV12-3 or TRBV12-4 and J usage is TRBJ1-1; the match to TRBD1 covers 9 bases. J lost 4 bases, V lost 11 bases, and 8 bases had no gene match. The length of the CDR3 is 13 residues. The chain's CDR3 is CAGKDRGRTEAFF. The CDR3 DNA is TGTGCCGGGAAGGACAGGGGCCGCACTGAAGCTTTCTTT.

CDR3 bases: TGTGCCAGTACCCCGGGGGGGGGCATAACAGATACGCAGTATTTT. Translated, it gives CASTPGGGITDTQYF. This chain links TRBV19 with TRBJ2-3, with 8 bases that match TRBD2. Trimming removed 7 bases from V and 3 bases from J; junction bases left unmatched: 9. This CDR3 comprises 15 residues. CDR1 is LNHDA, CDR2 SQIVND, per germline (reference sequence).

The V and J genes are TRBV7-9 and TRBJ2-5; D may be TRBD1 (6 bases). From germline, CDR1 is SEHNR and CDR2 FQNEAQ (reference sequence). Trimming stripped 6 bases from V and 4 bases from J, with 15 bases between. The CDR3 sequence is 14 residues long. The CDR3 loop reads CASRGWGPGETQYF. Written as DNA, the CDR3 is TGTGCCAGCAGGGGTTGGGGGCCAGGAGAGACCCAGTACTTC.

This chain joins TRBV28 and TRBJ1-6; TRBD1 matches at 7 bases. Germline V gene sequence: CDR1 MDHEN, CDR2 SYDVKM. Trimming cost V 3 bases and J 7 bases; bases outside gene matches: 3. The CDR3 loop spans 14 amino acids. CDR3 nucleotide sequence: TGTGCCAGCAGTTTCGACAGGGTAAATTCACCCCTCCACTTT. This translates into CASSFDRVNSPLHF.

The rearrangement uses TRBV9 and TRBJ2-3; no reliable D call. The CDR3 loop spans 13 amino acids. CDR1 SGDLS and CDR2 YYNGEE come from the germline V gene. The V and J ends lost 3 bases and 2 bases respectively, with 7 bases between them. The CDR3 DNA sequence: TGTGCCAGCAGCGCACCTAACACAGATACGCAGTATTTT. Protein sequence: CASSAPNTDTQYF.

The rearrangement joins TRBV7-2 to TRBJ1-4; D is ambiguous. CDR3 length: 13 amino acids. The V end was cut by 3 bases, the J end by 8 bases, with 10 bases between. The V gene's germline CDR1 is SGHTA and CDR2 FQGNSA. In DNA, the CDR3 is TGTGCCAGCAGCTTCGGGGAGCGGGAAAAACTGTTTTTT. This codes for CASSFGEREKLFF.

The rearrangement joins TRBV7-9 to TRBJ2-5; D unclear. The germline V gene encodes CDR1 SEHNR and CDR2 FQNEAQ (reference sequence). The V and J ends lost 1 base and 2 bases respectively, with 8 bases between them. CDR3 length: 14 amino acids. The CDR3 bases are TGTGCCAGCAGCTTAGATATCAGACAAGAGACCCAGTACTTC. This encodes CASSLDIRQETQYF.